Each of the 27 T cell receptor beta chains below was sequenced from the same sample in a study of OX40 agonist ivuxolimab in advanced cancers. Profiling relied on immunoSEQ multiplex PCR, and the TCRdb table lists in-frame clones only, not all of them. The data contain approximately 67,000 clones, 80% of them singletons. The material was CD4+ or CD8+ T cells sorted from blood, obtained in a trial of the OX40 agonist ivuxolimab. Receptors were obtained from an adult with an advanced solid tumor such as melanoma, head and neck, liver or kidney cancer.

The chain carries TRBV6-5 and TRBJ2-5, with a weak D call TRBD2 (6 bases). The J call is in doubt because the DNA end fits TRBJ2-7 better. The germline CDR1 and CDR2 sequences are MNHEY and SVGAGI. This CDR3 comprises 14 residues. CDR3 nucleotide sequence: TGTGCCAGCAGTTACGATTGGAGGGCCTACGAGCAGTACTTC. Amino acid sequence: CASSYDWRAYEQYF.

The CDR3 DNA follows: TGTGCCAGCAGCTGGGGCAGGCGGTCCTACGAGCAGTACGTC. Its protein is CASSWGRRSYEQYV. The chain uses TRBV21-1 and TRBJ2-7; the listed D gene, TRBD1, was not tested against the DNA. TRBV21-1 is listed as a pseudogene. The CDR3 is made up of 14 amino acids.

The rearrangement uses TRBV9 and TRBJ1-6; D remains unclear. Per the germline V gene, CDR1 is SGDLS and CDR2 is YYNGEE. Trimming removed 4 bases from V and 8 bases from J, with 16 bases in between. The CDR3 covers 15 residues. The CDR3 DNA reads as TGTGCCAGCAGCCAGACCTGGACCGTCGATTCACCCCTCCACTTT. Translating it yields CASSQTWTVDSPLHF.

The chain joins TRBV28 to TRBJ2-6, with D uncertain. Trimming cost V 7 bases and J 2 bases, with 6 bases left between them. The CDR3 is 13 amino acids. Per germline, CDR1 MDHEN and CDR2 SYDVKM. DNA of the CDR3: TGTGCCAGCAAGACTGCTGGGGCCAACGTCCTGACTTTC. It translates to CASKTAGANVLTF.

The table lists this clone with a count of one. The identical CDR3 is also encoded by other nucleotide sequences in the sample. J is TRBJ1-5 and V is TRBV28; D is unclear. V lost 1 base and J 5 bases, leaving 9 bases between the germline ends. The CDR3 is made up of 14 amino acids. Germline CDR1 is MDHEN and CDR2 is SYDVKM. The CDR3 sequence: CASSLSQTYQPQHF. The CDR3 coding sequence is TGTGCCAGCAGTTTATCACAGACCTATCAGCCCCAGCATTTT.

J is TRBJ2-1 and V is TRBV5-1; D is perhaps TRBD2 (7 bases). V was trimmed by 4 bases and J by 9 bases, leaving 20 bases between them. There are 15 residues in the CDR3. CDR1 SGHRS and CDR2 YFSETQ come from the germline V gene. The CDR3 DNA reads TGCGCCAGCAGCCTCCGGGGGGCCGGTAGGGCTGAGCAGTTCTTC. It specifies CASSLRGAGRAEQFF.

This chain joins TRBV15 and TRBJ2-7; 12 positions match TRBD2. CDR3 length equals 18 residues. Germline V CDR1 and CDR2: LNHNV, YYDKDF (reference sequence). Trimming cost V 5 bases and J 4 bases; bases outside gene matches: 15. The CDR3 DNA follows: TGTGCCACCAGCCTCGGGGGGCTAGCGGGAGGGCCGGGGTACGAGCAGTACTTC. Translating gives CATSLGGLAGGPGYEQYF.

The chain employs TRBV28 and TRBJ1-2; the D is unclear. The V gene lost 5 bases and the J gene lost 5 bases, with 15 bases spanning the gap. The length of the CDR3 is 14 residues. The germline V gene encodes CDR1 MDHEN and CDR2 SYDVKM. CDR3 loop: CASSPPQEYYGYTF. As DNA, the CDR3 is TGTGCCAGCAGTCCCCCCCAGGAATATTATGGCTACACCTTC.

The CDR3 spells CASSESSDTQYF. In nucleotides, the CDR3 is TGTGCCAGCAGTGAAAGTTCAGATACGCAGTATTTT. The V gene is TRBV2, the J gene TRBJ2-3; no definite D call. This CDR3 has 12 residues. V shed 2 bases and J shed 4 bases, with 4 bases lying between them. Germline loops: CDR1 SNHLY, CDR2 FYNNEI.

This chain links TRBV14 with TRBJ2-6; no definite D call. Germline loops: CDR1 SGHDN, CDR2 FVKESK. The germline V and J ends were trimmed by 0 bases and 13 bases, with 13 bases remaining between them. This CDR3 has 14 amino acids. DNA of the CDR3: TGTGCCAGCAGCCAAGATGACGGGCGTGGGGTCCTGACTTTC. Translation gives CASSQDDGRGVLTF.

The chain employs TRBV18 and TRBJ1-2, with 9 bases lining up with TRBD1. Germline loops: CDR1 KGHSH, CDR2 LQKENI. After removal of 6 bases from V and 0 bases from J, the junction contained 8 bases not matched to a gene. The CDR3 is 16 residues long. Written as DNA, the CDR3 is TGTGCCAGCTCTGGCGGGACAGGGAAAGCTAACTATGGCTACACCTTC. Its protein is CASSGGTGKANYGYTF.

The V gene is TRBV20-1, the J gene TRBJ1-2; no definite D call. CDR1 and CDR2 from the germline V gene are DFQATT and SNEGSKA (reference sequence). V was clipped by 2 bases and J by 3 bases, with 4 bases between them. This CDR3 region has 11 residues. CDR3 protein: CSARRDYGYTF. CDR3 coding DNA: TGCAGTGCTAGAAGGGACTATGGCTACACCTTC.

This sequence joins TRBV7-8 and TRBJ2-5, with 9 bases that match TRBD1. Germline CDR1 is SGHVS and CDR2 is FQNEAQ. This CDR3 is built from 14 residues. The junction had 6 bases not matched to a gene; V was cut back by 6 bases and J by 4 bases. In DNA form, the CDR3 reads TGTGCCAGCAGAATCGGGACAGGGAGAGAGACCCAGTACTTC. This codes for CASRIGTGRETQYF.

This clone was detected once. The chain recombines TRBV5-4 with TRBJ2-2, with D perhaps TRBD1 (6 bases). CDR1 SGHNT and CDR2 YYREEE come from the germline V gene (reference sequence). V lost 3 bases and J 5 bases, leaving 11 bases between the germline ends. CDR3 length: 14 residues. In nucleotides, the CDR3 is TGTGCCAGCAGCTCTAAAACAGGGACCGGGGAGCTGTTTTTT. It translates to CASSSKTGTGELFF.

The rearrangement links TRBV19 to TRBJ1-5, with 7 bases that match TRBD1. CDR1 and CDR2 (germline): LNHDA, SQIVND (reference sequence). V lost 9 bases to trimming and J lost 0 bases; unmatched junction nucleotides: 14. The CDR3 is made up of 17 amino acids. The CDR3 spells CASQTGIGVVSNQPQHF. DNA of the CDR3: TGTGCCAGCCAGACAGGGATCGGAGTAGTTAGCAATCAGCCCCAGCATTTT.

The chain uses TRBV30 and TRBJ1-5, with a possible D match to TRBD1 (5 bases). The CDR3 sequence is 14 residues long. The V end lost 0 bases, the J end lost 7 bases, and 13 bases lay between the germline ends. Per germline, CDR1 GTSNPN and CDR2 SVGIG (reference sequence). The CDR3 DNA sequence: TGTGCCTGGAGTGTATTACAGGTAGACCAGCCCCAGCATTTT. Its protein is CAWSVLQVDQPQHF.

The chain is built from TRBV7-9 and TRBJ1-2, with D unresolved. CDR3 length: 16 residues. Germline-derived CDR1 and CDR2 are SEHNR and FQNEAQ (reference sequence). V gave up 5 bases and J gave up 4 bases, with 20 bases separating them. CDR3 sequence: CASSDDRAPGGYGYTF. CDR3 nucleotide sequence: TGTGCCAGCAGCGACGACCGGGCCCCAGGTGGCTATGGCTACACCTTC.

The DNA of the CDR3 is TGTGCCAGCAGCCCACGTGCCTGGAGGGGGGGTAGATACGAGCAGTACGTC. It yields the protein CASSPRAWRGGRYEQYV. The V gene is TRBV28, the J gene TRBJ2-7; D perhaps matches TRBD2 (7 bases). Germline V gene sequence: CDR1 MDHEN, CDR2 SYDVKM. CDR3 size: 17 residues. V gave up 6 bases and J gave up 4 bases, with 25 bases separating them.

The rearrangement links TRBV28 to TRBJ1-5; the D is unclear. Looked up from germline, CDR1 is MDHEN and CDR2 is SYDVKM. The V end was cut by 5 bases, the J end by 10 bases, with 3 bases between. The CDR3 runs 9 residues. CDR3 DNA sequence: TGTGCCAGCAGTCCACCCCAGCATTTT. Translation gives CASSPPQHF.

This clone was detected a few times. Other nucleotide sequences in the sample specify the same CDR3. The chain joins TRBV10-1 to TRBJ1-2; 7 nucleotides align to TRBD1. Germline CDR1 is WNHNN and CDR2 is SYGVQD (reference sequence). V shed 3 bases and J 5 bases; nucleotides not matched to a gene: 3. CDR3 size: 13 residues. Written as DNA, the CDR3 is TGCGCCAGCAGTGACAGGACAGGATATGGCTACACCTTC. This encodes CASSDRTGYGYTF.

The chain recombines TRBV6-1 with TRBJ1-2; D not resolved. This CDR3 has 12 residues. Germline V CDR1 and CDR2: MNHNS, SASEGT. Between the trimmed V and J ends, which lost 7 bases and 4 bases, there was a span of 10 bases. The CDR3 region has the DNA TGTGCCAGCACGTTCACGGGCTATGGCTACACCTTC. Amino acid sequence: CASTFTGYGYTF.

This clone appeared once. The gene calls are TRBV2 and TRBJ1-3; TRBD1 matches at 9 bases. Losses at the gene ends were 7 bases for V and 3 bases for J; bases not matched to a gene: 4. CDR1 and CDR2 (germline): SNHLY, FYNNEI. The CDR3 has 14 residues. Written as DNA, the CDR3 is TGTGCCAGCACCGCGGGACAGGGTGGAAACACCATATATTTT. Translated, it gives CASTAGQGGNTIYF. The full variable domain, rest sourced from reference TRBV2 and TRBJ1-3, is EPEVTQTPSHQVTQMGQEVILRCVPISNHLYFYWYRQILGQKVEFLVSFYNNEISEKSEIFDDQFSVERPDGSNFTLKIRSTKLEDSAMYFCASTAGQGGNTIYFGEGSWLTVV.

This chain connects TRBV6-1 to TRBJ2-2, with 8 bases aligning to TRBD1. CDR1 is MNHNS, CDR2 SASEGT, per germline. V shed 2 bases and J 0 bases; nucleotides not matched to a gene: 5. The CDR3 consists of 17 residues. The CDR3 loop reads CASSELGQGTNTGELFF. The DNA of the CDR3 is TGTGCCAGCAGTGAACTCGGACAGGGCACGAACACCGGGGAGCTGTTTTTT.

The chain employs TRBV30 and TRBJ1-3, with D unresolved. The V gene lost 1 base and the J gene lost 7 bases, with 11 bases spanning the gap. The CDR3 totals 13 residues. Germline V CDR1 and CDR2: GTSNPN, SVGIG (reference sequence). Here the CDR3 DNA reads TGTGCCTGGAGTGGTCTGATAAGGAACACCATATATTTT. Translated: CAWSGLIRNTIYF. The whole variable domain, filled in from reference TRBV30 and TRBJ1-3, reads SQTIHQWPATLVQPVGSPLSLECTVEGTSNPNLYWYRQAAGRGLQLLFYSVGIGQISSEVPQNLSASRPQDRQFILSSKKLLLSDSGFYLCAWSGLIRNTIYFGEGSWLTVV.

This chain connects TRBV28 to TRBJ2-7, with a tentative D call TRBD1 (7 bases). In germline, CDR1 is MDHEN, CDR2 SYDVKM. There are 14 residues in the CDR3. Trimming stripped 10 bases from V and 6 bases from J, with 22 bases between. CDR3 loop: CATSQGGFGSEQYF. For the CDR3, the DNA is TGTGCCACGAGTCAGGGGGGTTTTGGGTCCGAGCAGTACTTC.

The chain uses TRBV7-2 and TRBJ2-7; either TRBD1 or TRBD2 may fit D (5 bases each). The V gene lost 1 base and the J gene lost 3 bases, with 16 bases spanning the gap. The CDR3 sequence is 16 residues long. Germline CDR1 SGHTA, CDR2 FQGNSA. The CDR3 sequence is CASSLGLWDRNYEQYF. The CDR3 DNA is TGTGCCAGCAGCTTAGGTCTCTGGGACCGAAACTACGAGCAGTACTTC.

V gene TRBV28 combines with J gene TRBJ2-3; possible D gene TRBD1, 6 bases. Trimming stripped 6 bases from V and 2 bases from J, with 15 bases between. CDR1 MDHEN and CDR2 SYDVKM come from the germline V gene. The CDR3 loop spans 15 amino acids. The CDR3 reads CASSLIGGNTDTQYF. The CDR3 region has the DNA TGTGCCAGCAGCTTAATAGGGGGAAACACAGATACGCAGTATTTT. Full variable domain (missing parts from reference TRBV28 and TRBJ2-3): DVKVTQSSRYLVKRTGEKVFLECVQDMDHENMFWYRQDPGLGLRLIYFSYDVKMKEKGDIPEGYSVSREKKERFSLILESASTNQTSMYLCASSLIGGNTDTQYFGPGTRLTVL.